This TCR beta chain was observed in a study of cytomegalovirus exposure and HLA in healthy donors. Study-wide points: The majority of TCR sequences were rare, yet some public TCRs appeared in many donors. Testing in vitro showed a few CMV-associated chains specific for CMV antigens.

This clone turned up a few times. No antigen is known for it. Repertoires were generated with immunoSEQ multiplex PCR, while TCRdb's copy carries only in-frame clones and drops some. The table lists over 200,000 clones, roughly 87% of them singletons. Germline CDR1 reads MNHNY; CDR2 reads SVGAGI (reference sequence). This CDR3 contains 14 residues. Trimming removed 10 bases at V and 8 bases at J, with 20 bases between. This sequence was found in a woman younger than 30 in good health and CMV-seropositive. Sequenced sample: PBMCs. V is TRBV6-6 and J is TRBJ1-4; tentatively, D is TRBD1 (6 bases). This CDR3 reads CATRPRGAGEKLFF. The CDR3 nucleotides are TGTGCCACACGACCTCGGGGGGCAGGGGAAAAACTGTTTTTT.